These 22 T cell receptor beta chains were all obtained from the same sample, sequenced in a study of cytomegalovirus exposure and HLA in healthy donors. The PCR contained 60 Vbeta and 13 Jbeta primers. TCRdb's copy holds only in-frame clones and misses some; the assay was immunoSEQ multiplex PCR. The sample includes roughly 160,000 clones, 75% to 90% of them seen just once. Sequencing used PBMCs. The receptors were gathered from a boy aged 2 to 10 in good health and CMV-seronegative.

The chain combines TRBV29-1 with TRBJ1-4; D is undetermined. With 6 bases removed from V and 8 bases from J, the gap between germline ends came to 10 bases. This CDR3 comprises 11 residues. Germline V gene lookup returns CDR1 SQVTM and CDR2 ANQGSEA. In nucleotides, the CDR3 is TGCAGCGTGCAACAAATGGAAAAACTGTTTTTT. Residues: CSVQQMEKLFF.

This clone was recorded only once. The CDR3: CASSLGTGSNSPLHF. The CDR3 DNA follows: TGTGCCAGCAGCTTGGGGACAGGGTCGAATTCACCCCTCCACTTT. The chain has TRBV5-6 and TRBJ1-6; 8 bases align to TRBD1. CDR3 length equals 15 residues. From germline, CDR1 is SGHDT and CDR2 YYEEEE. V lost 0 bases to trimming and J lost 7 bases; unmatched junction nucleotides: 3. Supplemented by reference TRBV5-6 and TRBJ1-6, the full variable domain reads DAGVTQSPTHLIKTRGQQVTLRCSPKSGHDTVSWYQQALGQGPQFIFQYYEEEERQRGNFPDRFSGHQFPNYSSELNVNALLLGDSALYLCASSLGTGSNSPLHFGNGTRLTVT.

The chain couples TRBV28 to TRBJ2-2, with 8 bases matching TRBD1. The trim removed 6 bases at V and 4 bases at J, leaving 10 bases unmatched. The CDR3 covers 16 residues. Germline V lookup: CDR1 MDHEN, CDR2 SYDVKM. The CDR3 reads CASSRTGNSFTGELFF. The CDR3 DNA follows: TGTGCCAGCAGCAGGACAGGGAACTCGTTCACCGGGGAGCTGTTTTTT.

The rearrangement links TRBV2 to TRBJ1-1; D remains ambiguous. V lost 5 bases and J lost 11, with 18 bases in between. The length of the CDR3 is 13 residues. Germline-derived CDR1 and CDR2 are SNHLY and FYNNEI. CDR3 amino acids: CASSPRSRTLAFF. DNA for the CDR3: TGTGCCAGCAGTCCCCGATCCCGGACTTTGGCTTTCTTT.

The chain combines TRBV2 with TRBJ2-3; TRBD1 matches 11 bases. The germline V gene encodes CDR1 SNHLY and CDR2 FYNNEI. The CDR3 consists of 14 residues. With V trimmed by 7 bases and J by 4 bases, 4 bases remained unmatched. The CDR3 loop reads CASNWGQGADTQYF. The CDR3 nucleotides read TGTGCCAGCAATTGGGGACAGGGGGCAGATACGCAGTATTTT.

This rearrangement joins TRBV11-2 to TRBJ2-7; TRBD1 matches 7 bases. The CDR3 contains 14 residues. CDR1 is SGHAT and CDR2 is FQNNGV in the germline V gene. With V trimmed by 5 bases and J by 3 bases, 7 bases remained unmatched. The CDR3 is CASSIRDRFYEQYF. The CDR3 region has the DNA TGTGCCAGCAGCATAAGGGACAGATTCTACGAGCAGTACTTC.

This chain connects TRBV7-9 to TRBJ1-5; D remains unclear. The CDR3 has 13 residues. The germline V gene has CDR1 SEHNR and CDR2 FQNEAQ (reference sequence). V was pared by 5 bases and J by 1 base, with 6 bases between. Here the CDR3 reads CASSEKSNQPQHF. The DNA of the CDR3 is TGTGCCAGCAGCGAGAAGAGCAATCAGCCCCAGCATTTT.

The chain employs TRBV7-3 and TRBJ2-2; 8 bases map to TRBD1. The CDR3 extends over 16 amino acids. J lost 6 bases, V lost 4 bases, and 10 bases had no gene match. Germline V gene lookup returns CDR1 SGHTA and CDR2 FQGTGA. The chain's CDR3 is CASSSTTGAGAGELFF. Written as DNA, the CDR3 is TGTGCCAGCAGCTCCACGACAGGGGCTGGCGCCGGGGAGCTGTTTTTT.

The rearrangement links TRBV4-1 to TRBJ1-5; D not resolved. V gave up 0 bases and J gave up 0 bases, with 9 bases separating them. The CDR3 is 16 amino acids. CDR1 is MGHRA and CDR2 is YSYEKL in the germline V gene. CDR3 loop: CASSQEITTSNQPQHF. CDR3 nucleotides: TGCGCCAGCAGCCAAGAGATCACTACTAGCAATCAGCCCCAGCATTTT.

The chain recombines TRBV19 with TRBJ1-5; TRBD1 matches 8 bases. J lost 3 bases, V lost 7 bases, and 8 bases had no gene match. Germline assignment: CDR1 LNHDA and CDR2 SQIVND (reference sequence). The CDR3 is 15 amino acids. The CDR3 DNA sequence: TGTGCCAGTATCCAGACAGGGGTCCTCAATCAGCCCCAGCATTTT. This codes for CASIQTGVLNQPQHF.

The chain joins TRBV9 to TRBJ2-2; 15 bases map to TRBD2. The CDR3 covers 17 residues. Germline CDR1 SGDLS, CDR2 YYNGEE. The J segment lost 6 bases and the V segment lost 3 bases, leaving 6 bases of the junction unmatched. The CDR3: CASSAGTSGRLAGELFF. The DNA of the CDR3 is TGTGCCAGCAGCGCTGGGACTAGCGGGAGGTTGGCCGGGGAGCTGTTTTTT.

The J gene is TRBJ2-7, the V gene TRBV27; D might be TRBD2 (5 bases). The CDR3 is 14 residues long. Germline V gene sequence: CDR1 MNHEY, CDR2 SMNVEV (reference sequence). The germline V and J ends were trimmed by 2 bases and 1 base, with 9 bases remaining between them. The CDR3 is CASSLQGGSYEQYF. The CDR3 DNA reads TGTGCCAGCAGTTTACAAGGAGGATCCTACGAGCAGTACTTC.

This sequence joins TRBV2 and TRBJ2-3; TRBD2 agrees at 13 bases. The V and J ends lost 4 bases and 7 bases, in that order; junction bases with no gene match: 5. CDR3 length: 15 residues. The V gene's germline CDR1 is SNHLY and CDR2 FYNNEI. The CDR3 DNA reads as TGTGCCAGCAGTGCCCGGACTAGCGGGGGCCATACGCAGTATTTT. It specifies CASSARTSGGHTQYF.

The chain combines TRBV5-1 with TRBJ1-4, with D possibly TRBD1 on 5 matching bases. Trimming took off 4 bases at V and 3 bases at J, with 22 bases between the two ends. The CDR3 length is 18 residues. CDR1 and CDR2 (germline): SGHRS, YFSETQ. The chain's CDR3 is CASSSALGHPPANEKLFF. The CDR3 DNA follows: TGCGCCAGCAGCAGTGCGTTGGGGCACCCGCCGGCTAATGAAAAACTGTTTTTT.

The J gene is TRBJ1-5, the V gene TRBV6-1; D is ambiguous. Between the trimmed V and J ends, which lost 7 bases and 3 bases, there was a span of 10 bases. Germline V gives CDR1 MNHNS, CDR2 SASEGT. The CDR3 loop spans 13 amino acids. The CDR3 nucleotides read TGTGCCAGCATGCGCGAAATCAATCAGCCCCAGCATTTT. Translating it yields CASMREINQPQHF.

The rearrangement uses TRBV11-2 and TRBJ2-5; D might be TRBD2 (7 bases). This CDR3 has 13 residues. The germline V gene encodes CDR1 SGHAT and CDR2 FQNNGV. V lost 3 bases to trimming and J lost 5 bases, with 10 bases between them. CDR3 protein: CASSLGGGETQYF. CDR3 sequence (DNA): TGTGCCAGCAGCTTGGGAGGGGGGGAGACCCAGTACTTC.

This clone appeared a few times. The gene calls are TRBV7-8 and TRBJ2-5; D may be TRBD1 (5 bases). Per the germline V gene, CDR1 is SGHVS and CDR2 is FQNEAQ. The CDR3 is made up of 15 amino acids. V lost 5 bases, J lost 1 base, and 14 bases lay in between. The CDR3 protein is CASSTRDRSQETQYF. The CDR3 DNA is TGTGCCAGCAGCACCCGAGACAGAAGCCAAGAGACCCAGTACTTC.

CDR3 loop: CATSRGGTVNTEAFF. The DNA for the CDR3 is TGTGCCACCAGCAGAGGCGGGACGGTGAACACTGAAGCTTTCTTT. This rearrangement joins TRBV15 to TRBJ1-1, with D possibly TRBD1 on 5 matching bases. CDR3 size: 15 residues. Germline assignment: CDR1 LNHNV and CDR2 YYDKDF (reference sequence). Trimming removed 1 base from V and 0 bases from J, with 9 bases in between.

This chain links TRBV7-2 with TRBJ1-2, with D possibly TRBD1 on 5 matching bases. The CDR3 runs to 14 residues. V lost 5 bases to trimming and J lost 1 base, with 11 bases between them. Per germline, CDR1 SGHTA and CDR2 FQGNSA. The CDR3 here is CASSPSGLNYGYTF. The CDR3, as DNA: TGTGCCAGCAGCCCATCGGGACTTAACTATGGCTACACCTTC. Complete variable domain (other parts from reference TRBV7-2 and TRBJ1-2): GAGVSQSPSNKVTEKGKDVELRCDPISGHTALYWYRQSLGQGLEFLIYFQGNSAPDKSGLPSDRFSAERTGGSVSTLTIQRTQQEDSAVYLCASSPSGLNYGYTFGSGTRLTVV.

This rearrangement joins TRBV18 to TRBJ2-5; TRBD2 matches 10 bases. TRBJ2-7 matches the DNA end more closely, so the J call is doubtful. This CDR3 is 16 amino acids long. In germline, CDR1 is KGHSH, CDR2 LQKENI. The CDR3 DNA reads TGTGCCAGCTCACTTCGATCTAGCGGGAGTTGGTACGAGCAGTACTTC. It is translated as CASSLRSSGSWYEQYF.

This sequence joins TRBV7-2 and TRBJ2-3; 13 bases align to TRBD2. Germline CDR1 reads SGHTA; CDR2 reads FQGNSA. The ends lost 5 bases at V and 6 bases at J; junction bases unmatched: 5. This CDR3 is 15 amino acids long. The chain's CDR3 is CASSPLAGGADTQYF. DNA for the CDR3: TGTGCCAGCAGCCCACTAGCGGGAGGGGCGGATACGCAGTATTTT.

V gene TRBV18 combines with J gene TRBJ1-1; D is perhaps TRBD1 (5 bases). Germline V lookup: CDR1 KGHSH, CDR2 LQKENI. The CDR3 has 17 residues. V lost 0 bases, J lost 1 base, and 15 bases lay in between. CDR3 DNA sequence: TGTGCCAGCTCACCACCGCGACAGCCCCCCAGGAACACTGAAGCTTTCTTT. It specifies CASSPPRQPPRNTEAFF.